This entry lists 16 T cell receptor beta chains sequenced from one sample in a study of shared clonotypes between healthy human individuals. In the naive CD8 group, cells lacked CD45RO and were positively selected for CCR7, so terminally differentiated effector memory CD45RA+ cells were left out. The table came from immunoSEQ multiplex PCR; TCRdb's copy has only in-frame clones and leaves some out. This sample has approximately 1.9 million clones, with roughly 95% found just once. The sequenced sample consisted of naive CD8+ T cells from PBMCs. Receptors were obtained from a man between 18 and 35 years old in good health. Some clones in this sample may be carry-over from other donors' samples.

The chain links TRBV29-1 to TRBJ1-1; no clear D. The CDR3 spans 17 residues. V was cut by 7 bases and J by 3 bases, with 27 bases left in between. CDR1 SQVTM and CDR2 ANQGSEA come from the germline V gene. The CDR3, as DNA: TGCAGCGGGAACAAGCTCCGAAGAAAACCCACGGACACTGAAGCTTTCTTT. This encodes CSGNKLRRKPTDTEAFF.

The CDR3 here is CASSLEAFTTGNTIYF. The CDR3 DNA follows: TGTGCCAGCAGCCTAGAAGCGTTTACGACTGGAAACACCATATATTTT. The genes are TRBV11-1 and TRBJ1-3; D gene unclear. The CDR3 covers 16 residues. V was trimmed by 5 bases and J by 2 bases, leaving 16 bases between them. Germline CDR1 reads SGHAT; CDR2 reads FQDESV (reference sequence).

Points on this clone: Other DNA sequences from this sample encode an identical CDR3 as well. The V call is TRBV5-4, the J call TRBJ2-7, with D possibly TRBD2 on 5 matching bases. This CDR3 is built from 15 residues. Trimming left V 4 bases short and J 0 bases short, with 14 bases between. Germline V gives CDR1 SGHNT, CDR2 YYREEE (reference sequence). This chain's CDR3 is CASSLRREISYEQYF. The CDR3 DNA is TGTGCCAGCAGCCTCCGACGGGAAATCTCCTACGAGCAGTACTTC.

CDR3 nucleotides: TGTGCCAGCAGCTTGGACAGGTTGGGGGAGGCTTTCTTT. Translation gives CASSLDRLGEAFF. The rearrangement links TRBV5-5 to TRBJ1-1; tentative D call: TRBD1 (5 bases). This CDR3 spans 13 amino acids. The V and J ends lost 0 bases and 11 bases respectively, with 14 bases between them. Germline lookup yields CDR1 SGHKS and CDR2 YYEKEE (reference sequence).

As to this clone: Other DNA sequences within the sample encode an identical CDR3. V gene TRBV19 combines with J gene TRBJ1-5; D gene unclear. V gave up 1 base and J gave up 0 bases, with 7 bases separating them. The CDR3 consists of 15 residues. Germline CDR1 and CDR2: LNHDA and SQIVND (reference sequence). CDR3 sequence (DNA): TGTGCCAGTAGTATAGGGGCTTATAGCAATCAGCCCCAGCATTTT. Amino acids: CASSIGAYSNQPQHF. Complete variable domain (other parts from reference TRBV19 and TRBJ1-5): DGGITQSPKYLFRKEGQNVTLSCEQNLNHDAMYWYRQDPGQGLRLIYYSQIVNDFQKGDIAEGYSVSREKKESFPLTVTSAQKNPTAFYLCASSIGAYSNQPQHFGDGTRLSIL.

This chain connects TRBV13 to TRBJ2-7, with D uncertain. CDR1 is PRHDT and CDR2 is FYEKMQ in the germline V gene (reference sequence). V lost 6 bases and J 0 bases, leaving 12 bases between the germline ends. The length of the CDR3 is 14 residues. In nucleotides, the CDR3 is TGTGCCAGCAGGTTTCTAGGCAGCTCCTACGAGCAGTACTTC. Protein product: CASRFLGSSYEQYF.

This chain connects TRBV28 to TRBJ2-4; D may be TRBD2 (5 bases). The CDR3 runs 15 residues. V was cut by 4 bases and J by 0 bases, with 10 bases left in between. Per germline, CDR1 MDHEN and CDR2 SYDVKM. CDR3 loop: CASSWTLVAKNIQYF. The CDR3 DNA follows: TGTGCCAGCAGTTGGACTCTTGTAGCCAAAAACATTCAGTACTTC.

The rearrangement joins TRBV27 to TRBJ1-5, with TRBD1 matching over 9 bases. CDR3 length equals 16 residues. With 2 bases clipped from V and 3 bases from J, the junction kept 5 bases outside the gene matches. Germline V CDR1 and CDR2: MNHEY, SMNVEV (reference sequence). CDR3 bases: TGTGCCAGCAGTTTACACGGGACAGGGATCAATCAGCCCCAGCATTTT. Its protein product is CASSLHGTGINQPQHF.

The V call is TRBV7-2, the J call TRBJ2-7; no firm D call. CDR1 and CDR2 (germline): SGHTA, FQGNSA. The CDR3 consists of 13 residues. The germline V and J ends were trimmed by 1 base and 4 bases, with 8 bases remaining between them. Here the CDR3 reads CASSLGVPYEQYF. CDR3 sequence (DNA): TGTGCCAGCAGCTTAGGGGTGCCATACGAGCAGTACTTC.

J is TRBJ2-7 and V is TRBV28; D remains ambiguous. The CDR3 is 13 amino acids. Trimming stripped 5 bases from V and 3 bases from J, with 11 bases between. CDR1 is MDHEN, CDR2 SYDVKM, per germline. CDR3 sequence reads: CASSPSEDYEQYF. In nucleotides, the CDR3 is TGTGCCAGCAGTCCTTCCGAGGACTACGAGCAGTACTTC.

The chain carries TRBV4-1 and TRBJ1-1; D is perhaps TRBD1 (5 bases). Germline V lookup: CDR1 MGHRA, CDR2 YSYEKL. Trimming cost V 4 bases and J 1 base, with 19 bases left between them. This CDR3 contains 17 residues. Written as DNA, the CDR3 is TGCGCCAGCAGCCCTCAGGGCGGGGATTACTGGAACACTGAAGCTTTCTTT. This gives the protein CASSPQGGDYWNTEAFF.

This chain links TRBV7-8 with TRBJ2-1, with 8 bases aligning to TRBD2. With V trimmed by 1 base and J by 2 bases, 4 bases remained unmatched. Germline lookup yields CDR1 SGHVS and CDR2 FQNEAQ. The CDR3 runs to 16 residues. The CDR3 coding sequence is TGTGCCAGCAGCTTAGATCCGGGAGGGGCCTACAATGAGCAGTTCTTC. Translating gives CASSLDPGGAYNEQFF.

This chain joins TRBV27 and TRBJ1-4; D not certain. CDR3 length: 14 amino acids. The V end lost 5 bases, the J end lost 7 bases, and 14 bases lay between the germline ends. The germline gives CDR1 MNHEY, CDR2 SMNVEV (reference sequence). The CDR3 DNA follows: TGTGCCAGCAGTCGCCTTCTGGAGGGTGAAAAACTGTTTTTT. Amino acids: CASSRLLEGEKLFF.

V gene TRBV6-1 combines with J gene TRBJ2-3, with 8 bases matching TRBD1. This CDR3 comprises 17 residues. Looked up from germline, CDR1 is MNHNS and CDR2 is SASEGT. Trimming took 0 bases from V and 0 from J; bases not matched to a gene: 5. CDR3 protein: CASSEAGQGRSTDTQYF. CDR3 DNA sequence: TGTGCCAGCAGTGAAGCTGGACAGGGCAGAAGCACAGATACGCAGTATTTT.

The rearrangement uses TRBV10-3 and TRBJ2-1; D gene unclear. Germline assignment: CDR1 ENHRY and CDR2 SYGVKD. The CDR3 has 13 amino acids. V was pared by 5 bases and J by 4 bases, with 9 bases between. The CDR3 DNA reads TGTGCCATCAGTTCCGGGCTATACAATGAGCAGTTCTTC. This gives the protein CAISSGLYNEQFF.

This clone was found once. The CDR3 nucleotides read TGTGCTAGTGGTTTGGGTGGGATTCAGCTGGGGGAGCTGTTTTTT. Amino acid sequence: CASGLGGIQLGELFF. V and J are TRBV12-5 and TRBJ2-2; D not certain. The V end lost 1 base, the J end lost 8 bases, and 14 bases lay between the germline ends. Germline loops: CDR1 LGHNT, CDR2 FRNRAP. The CDR3 is made up of 15 amino acids.